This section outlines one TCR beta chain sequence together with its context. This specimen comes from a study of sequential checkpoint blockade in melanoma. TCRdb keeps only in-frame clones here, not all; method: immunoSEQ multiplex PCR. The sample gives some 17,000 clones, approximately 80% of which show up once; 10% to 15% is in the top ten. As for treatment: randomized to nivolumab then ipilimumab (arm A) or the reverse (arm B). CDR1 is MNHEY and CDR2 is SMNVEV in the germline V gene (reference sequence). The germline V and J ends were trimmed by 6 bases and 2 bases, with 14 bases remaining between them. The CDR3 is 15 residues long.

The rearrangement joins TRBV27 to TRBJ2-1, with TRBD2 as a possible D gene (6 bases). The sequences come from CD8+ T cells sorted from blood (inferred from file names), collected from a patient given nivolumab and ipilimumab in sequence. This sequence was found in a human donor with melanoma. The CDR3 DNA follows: TGTGCCAGCAGGGAACGGGAGTATACCTACAATGAGCAGTTCTTC. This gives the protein CASREREYTYNEQFF.